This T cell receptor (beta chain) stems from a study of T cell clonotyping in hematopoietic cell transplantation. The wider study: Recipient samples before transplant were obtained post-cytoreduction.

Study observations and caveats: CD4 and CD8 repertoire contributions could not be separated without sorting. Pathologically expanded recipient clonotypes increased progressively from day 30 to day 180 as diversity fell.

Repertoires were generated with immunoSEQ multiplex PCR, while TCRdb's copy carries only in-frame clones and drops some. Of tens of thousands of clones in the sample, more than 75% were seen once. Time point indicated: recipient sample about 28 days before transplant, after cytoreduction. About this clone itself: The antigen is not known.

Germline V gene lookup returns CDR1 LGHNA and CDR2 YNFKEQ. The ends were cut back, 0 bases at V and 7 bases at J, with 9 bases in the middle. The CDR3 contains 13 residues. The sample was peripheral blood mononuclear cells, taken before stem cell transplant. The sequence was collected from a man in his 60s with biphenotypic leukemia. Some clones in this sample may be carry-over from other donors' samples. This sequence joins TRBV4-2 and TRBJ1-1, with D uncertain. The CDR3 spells CASSQDQYIEAFF. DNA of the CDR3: TGTGCCAGCAGCCAAGATCAATACATTGAAGCTTTCTTT.